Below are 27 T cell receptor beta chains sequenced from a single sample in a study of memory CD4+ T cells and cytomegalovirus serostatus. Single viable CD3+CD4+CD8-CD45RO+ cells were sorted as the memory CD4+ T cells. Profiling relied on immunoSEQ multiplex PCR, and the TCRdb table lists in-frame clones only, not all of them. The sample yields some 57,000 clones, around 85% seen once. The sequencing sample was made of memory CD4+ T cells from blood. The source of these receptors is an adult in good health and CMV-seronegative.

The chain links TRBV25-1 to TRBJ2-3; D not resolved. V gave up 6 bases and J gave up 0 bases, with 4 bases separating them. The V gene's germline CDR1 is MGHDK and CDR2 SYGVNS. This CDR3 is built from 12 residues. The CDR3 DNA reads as TGTGCCAGCAGAGACAGCACAGATACGCAGTATTTT. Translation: CASRDSTDTQYF.

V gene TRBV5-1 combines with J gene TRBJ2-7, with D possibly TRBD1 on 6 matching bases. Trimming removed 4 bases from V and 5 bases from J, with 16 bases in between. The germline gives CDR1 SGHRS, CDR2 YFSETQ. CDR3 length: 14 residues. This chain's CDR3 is CASSQGHPENEQYF. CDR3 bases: TGCGCCAGCAGCCAGGGACACCCCGAGAACGAGCAGTACTTC. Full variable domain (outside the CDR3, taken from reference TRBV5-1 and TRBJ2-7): KAGVTQTPRYLIKTRGQQVTLSCSPISGHRSVSWYQQTPGQGLQFLFEYFSETQRNKGNFPGRFSGRQFSNSRSEMNVSTLELGDSALYLCASSQGHPENEQYFGPGTRLTVT.

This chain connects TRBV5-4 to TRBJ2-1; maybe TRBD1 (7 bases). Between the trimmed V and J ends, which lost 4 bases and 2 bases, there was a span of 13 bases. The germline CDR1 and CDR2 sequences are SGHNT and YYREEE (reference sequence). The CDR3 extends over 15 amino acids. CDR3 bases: TGTGCCAGCAGCGCGGGGACAGCAGCCTACAATGAGCAGTTCTTC. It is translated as CASSAGTAAYNEQFF.

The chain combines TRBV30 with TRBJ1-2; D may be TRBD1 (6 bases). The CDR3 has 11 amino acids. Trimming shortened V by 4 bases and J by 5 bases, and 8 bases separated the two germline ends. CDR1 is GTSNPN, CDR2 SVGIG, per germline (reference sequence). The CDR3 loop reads CAWTGAYGYTF. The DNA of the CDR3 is TGTGCCTGGACGGGGGCGTATGGCTACACCTTC.

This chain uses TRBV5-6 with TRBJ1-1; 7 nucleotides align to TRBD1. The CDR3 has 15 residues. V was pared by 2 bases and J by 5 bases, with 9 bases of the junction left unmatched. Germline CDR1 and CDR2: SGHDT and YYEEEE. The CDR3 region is CASSFGDRVFTEAFF. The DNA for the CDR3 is TGTGCCAGCAGCTTCGGAGACAGGGTGTTTACTGAAGCTTTCTTT. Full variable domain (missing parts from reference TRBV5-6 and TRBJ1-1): DAGVTQSPTHLIKTRGQQVTLRCSPKSGHDTVSWYQQALGQGPQFIFQYYEEEERQRGNFPDRFSGHQFPNYSSELNVNALLLGDSALYLCASSFGDRVFTEAFFGQGTRLTVV.

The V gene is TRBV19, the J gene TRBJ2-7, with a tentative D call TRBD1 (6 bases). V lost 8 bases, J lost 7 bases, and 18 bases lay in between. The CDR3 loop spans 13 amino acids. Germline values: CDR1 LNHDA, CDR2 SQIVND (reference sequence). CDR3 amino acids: CASSRNRAEEQYF. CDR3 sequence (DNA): TGTGCCAGTTCTCGTAACAGGGCGGAGGAGCAGTACTTC.

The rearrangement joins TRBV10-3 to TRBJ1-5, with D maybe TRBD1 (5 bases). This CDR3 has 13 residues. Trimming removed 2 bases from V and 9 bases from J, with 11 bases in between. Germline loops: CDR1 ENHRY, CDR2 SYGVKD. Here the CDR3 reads CAISEGKGLPQHF. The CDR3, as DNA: TGTGCCATCAGTGAGGGTAAGGGGCTGCCCCAGCATTTT.

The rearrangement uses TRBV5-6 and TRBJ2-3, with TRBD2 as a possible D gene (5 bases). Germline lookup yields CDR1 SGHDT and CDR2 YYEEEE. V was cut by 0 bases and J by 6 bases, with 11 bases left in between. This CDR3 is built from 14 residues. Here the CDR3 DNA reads TGTGCCAGCAGCTTGGGAGGGCCGGTGGATACGCAGTATTTT. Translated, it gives CASSLGGPVDTQYF. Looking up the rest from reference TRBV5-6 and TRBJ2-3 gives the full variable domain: DAGVTQSPTHLIKTRGQQVTLRCSPKSGHDTVSWYQQALGQGPQFIFQYYEEEERQRGNFPDRFSGHQFPNYSSELNVNALLLGDSALYLCASSLGGPVDTQYFGPGTRLTVL.

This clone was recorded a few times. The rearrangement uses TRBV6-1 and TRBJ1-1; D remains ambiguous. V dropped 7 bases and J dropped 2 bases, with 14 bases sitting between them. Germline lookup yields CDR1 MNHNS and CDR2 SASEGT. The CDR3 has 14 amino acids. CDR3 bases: TGTGCCAGCATGATTGGTCGGGTTAACACTGAAGCTTTCTTT. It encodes CASMIGRVNTEAFF.

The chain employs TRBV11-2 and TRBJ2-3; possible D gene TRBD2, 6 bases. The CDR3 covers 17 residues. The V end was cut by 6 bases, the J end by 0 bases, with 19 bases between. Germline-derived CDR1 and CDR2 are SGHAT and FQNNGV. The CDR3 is CASSSGTAGWSTDTQYF. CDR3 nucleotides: TGTGCCAGCAGTTCAGGAACCGCGGGGTGGAGCACAGATACGCAGTATTTT.

The CDR3 protein is CASSLGAGGTEAFF. The CDR3 DNA follows: TGCGCCAGCAGCTTGGGGGCAGGGGGCACTGAAGCTTTCTTT. The chain uses TRBV5-1 and TRBJ1-1; 7 bases match TRBD1. The CDR3 is made up of 14 amino acids. Looked up from germline, CDR1 is SGHRS and CDR2 is YFSETQ. After removal of 0 bases from V and 4 bases from J, the junction contained 3 bases not matched to a gene.

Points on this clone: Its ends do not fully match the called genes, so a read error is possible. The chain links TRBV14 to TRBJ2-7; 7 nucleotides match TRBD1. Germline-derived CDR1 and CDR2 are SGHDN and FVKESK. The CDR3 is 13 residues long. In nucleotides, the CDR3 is TGTGCCAGCAGCCAAGTAAGGTCGGGACAGAAATCCTTC. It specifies CASSQVRSGQKSF. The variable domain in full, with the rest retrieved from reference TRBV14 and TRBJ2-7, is EAGVTQFPSHSVIEKGQTVTLRCDPISGHDNLYWYRRVMGKEIKFLLHFVKESKQDESGMPNNRFLAERTGGTYSTLKVQPAELEDSGVYFCASSQVRSGQKSFGPGTRLTVT.

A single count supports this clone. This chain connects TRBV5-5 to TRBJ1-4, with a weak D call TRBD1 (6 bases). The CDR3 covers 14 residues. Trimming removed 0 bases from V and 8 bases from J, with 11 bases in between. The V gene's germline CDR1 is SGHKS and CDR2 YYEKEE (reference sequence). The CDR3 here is CASSLAGALEKLFF. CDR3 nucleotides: TGTGCCAGCAGCTTGGCAGGGGCTCTCGAAAAACTGTTTTTT.

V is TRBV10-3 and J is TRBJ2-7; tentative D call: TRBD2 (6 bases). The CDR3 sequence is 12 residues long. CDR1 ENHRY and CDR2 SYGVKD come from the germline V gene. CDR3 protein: CASGPYSYEQYF. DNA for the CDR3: TGTGCTAGCGGCCCTTACTCCTACGAGCAGTACTTC.

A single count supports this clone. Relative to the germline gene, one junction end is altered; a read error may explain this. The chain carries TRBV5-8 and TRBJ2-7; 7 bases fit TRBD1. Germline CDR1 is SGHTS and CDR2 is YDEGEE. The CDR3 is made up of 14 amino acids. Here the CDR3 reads CASRLVRDSWEQYF. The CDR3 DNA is TGTGCCAGCAGGTTGGTCAGGGACAGCTGGGAGCAGTACTTC.

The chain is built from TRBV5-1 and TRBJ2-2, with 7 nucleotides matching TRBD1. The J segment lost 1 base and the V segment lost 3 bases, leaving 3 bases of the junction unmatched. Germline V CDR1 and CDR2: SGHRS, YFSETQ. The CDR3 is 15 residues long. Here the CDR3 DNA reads TGCGCCAGCAGCTCCAGGACAGGGAACACCGGGGAGCTGTTTTTT. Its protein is CASSSRTGNTGELFF. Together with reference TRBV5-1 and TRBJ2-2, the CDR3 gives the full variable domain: KAGVTQTPRYLIKTRGQQVTLSCSPISGHRSVSWYQQTPGQGLQFLFEYFSETQRNKGNFPGRFSGRQFSNSRSEMNVSTLELGDSALYLCASSSRTGNTGELFFGEGSRLTVL.

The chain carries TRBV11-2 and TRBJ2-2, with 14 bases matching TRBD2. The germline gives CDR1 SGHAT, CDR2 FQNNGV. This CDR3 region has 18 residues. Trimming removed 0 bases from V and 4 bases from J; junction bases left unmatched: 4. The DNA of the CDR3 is TGTGCCAGCAGCTTAGATTTGGGACTAGCGGGAGTCACCGGGGAGCTGTTTTTT. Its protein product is CASSLDLGLAGVTGELFF.

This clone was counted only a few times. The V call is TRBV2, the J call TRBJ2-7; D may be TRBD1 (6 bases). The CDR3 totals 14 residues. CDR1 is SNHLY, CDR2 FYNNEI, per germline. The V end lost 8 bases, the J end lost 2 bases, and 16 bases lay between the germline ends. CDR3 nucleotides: TGTGCCAGCCAGGAAGGACAGTGGACCTACGAGCAGTACTTC. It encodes CASQEGQWTYEQYF.

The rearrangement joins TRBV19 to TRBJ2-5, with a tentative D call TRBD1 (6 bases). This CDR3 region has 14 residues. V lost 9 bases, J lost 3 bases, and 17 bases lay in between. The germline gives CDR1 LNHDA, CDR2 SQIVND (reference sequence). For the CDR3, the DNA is TGTGCCAGAGGGTGCAGGACAGCAAAAGAGACCCAGTACTTC. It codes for CARGCRTAKETQYF. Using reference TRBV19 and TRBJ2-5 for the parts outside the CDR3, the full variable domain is DGGITQSPKYLFRKEGQNVTLSCEQNLNHDAMYWYRQDPGQGLRLIYYSQIVNDFQKGDIAEGYSVSREKKESFPLTVTSAQKNPTAFYLCARGCRTAKETQYFGPGTRLLVL.

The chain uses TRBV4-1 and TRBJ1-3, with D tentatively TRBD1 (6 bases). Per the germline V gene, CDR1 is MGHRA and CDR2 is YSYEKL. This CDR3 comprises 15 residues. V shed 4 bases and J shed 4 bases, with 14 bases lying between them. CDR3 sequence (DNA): TGCGCCAGCAGCCTCCAACAGGGTAGAGGAAACACCATATATTTT. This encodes CASSLQQGRGNTIYF.

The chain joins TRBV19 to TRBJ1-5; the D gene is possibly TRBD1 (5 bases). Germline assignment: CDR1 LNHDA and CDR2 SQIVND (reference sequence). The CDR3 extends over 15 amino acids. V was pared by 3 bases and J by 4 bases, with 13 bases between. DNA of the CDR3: TGTGCCAGTAGTATGGGCAGGGTAGGGAATCAGCCCCAGCATTTT. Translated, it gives CASSMGRVGNQPQHF.

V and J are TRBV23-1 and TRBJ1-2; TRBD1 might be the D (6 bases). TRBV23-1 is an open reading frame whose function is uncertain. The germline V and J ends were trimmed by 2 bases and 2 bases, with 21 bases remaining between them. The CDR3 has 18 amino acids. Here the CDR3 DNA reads TGCGCCAGCAGTCAACCCAAAGGTTACGGGGGCCTCAACTATGGCTACACCTTC. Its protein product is CASSQPKGYGGLNYGYTF.

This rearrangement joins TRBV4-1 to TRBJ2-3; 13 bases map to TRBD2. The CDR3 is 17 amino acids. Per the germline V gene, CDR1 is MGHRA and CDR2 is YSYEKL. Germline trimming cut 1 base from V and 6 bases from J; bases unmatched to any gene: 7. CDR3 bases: TGCGCCAGCAGCCAAGGAACTAGCGGGAGGGCCAGGGATACGCAGTATTTT. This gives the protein CASSQGTSGRARDTQYF.

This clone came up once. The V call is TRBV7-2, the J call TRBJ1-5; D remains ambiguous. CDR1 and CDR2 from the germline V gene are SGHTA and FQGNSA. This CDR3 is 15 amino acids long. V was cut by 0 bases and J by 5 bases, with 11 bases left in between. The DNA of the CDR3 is TGTGCCAGCAGCTTAGCCCGGTTCTACGATCAGCCCCAGCATTTT. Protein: CASSLARFYDQPQHF.

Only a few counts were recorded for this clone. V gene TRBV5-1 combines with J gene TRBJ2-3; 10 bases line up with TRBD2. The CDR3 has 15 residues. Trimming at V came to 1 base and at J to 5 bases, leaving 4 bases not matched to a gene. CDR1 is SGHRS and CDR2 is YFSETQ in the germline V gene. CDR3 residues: CASSLNLAGGDTQYF. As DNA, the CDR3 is TGCGCCAGCAGCTTGAATTTAGCGGGGGGAGATACGCAGTATTTT.

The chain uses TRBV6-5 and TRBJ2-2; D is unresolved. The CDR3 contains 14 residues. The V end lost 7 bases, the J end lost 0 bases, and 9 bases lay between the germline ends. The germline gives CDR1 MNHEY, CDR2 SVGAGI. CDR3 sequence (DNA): TGTGCCAGCACATCAGTCGCGAACACCGGGGAGCTGTTTTTT. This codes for CASTSVANTGELFF.

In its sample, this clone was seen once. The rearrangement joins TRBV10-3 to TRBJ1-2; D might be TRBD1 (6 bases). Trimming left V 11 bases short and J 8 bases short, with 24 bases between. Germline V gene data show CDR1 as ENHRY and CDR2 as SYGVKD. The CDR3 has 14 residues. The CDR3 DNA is TGTGCCGTCGCCGACGACAGGTTGGGTTACGGCTACACCTTC. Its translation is CAVADDRLGYGYTF.